Listed below are T cell receptor beta chains from one sample, sequenced in a study of Tregs in tolerant kidney transplant recipients. The data were produced by immunoSEQ multiplex PCR, yet TCRdb's version contains in-frame clones alone and is incomplete. The sample shows 50,000 or so clones, under 95% of them seen only once. Sequencing was done on a sample of Tregs from blood. These TCRs come from a human donor in good health. Each CDR3 is given with its conserved first and last residue. D genes are given only for firm matches.

>TRBV7-9|TRBJ2-5|TRBD1
CASSWGDRGGETQYF
TGTGCCAGCAGCTGGGGGGACAGGGGAGGAGAGACCCAGTACTTC
>TRBV7-9|TRBJ1-2|NA
CASSLDWTNYGYTF
TGTGCCAGCAGCTTGGACTGGACTAACTATGGCTACACCTTC
>TRBV7-9|TRBJ2-5|TRBD1
CASSLAQGATGTQYF
TGTGCCAGCAGCTTAGCCCAGGGGGCAACTGGGACCCAGTACTTC
>TRBV18|TRBJ2-3|TRBD2
CASSPGGTDTQYF
TGTGCCAGCTCTCCGGGAGGGACAGATACGCAGTATTTT
>TRBV5-1|TRBJ1-1|TRBD1
CASSWTGGWSNTEAFF
TGCGCCAGCAGCTGGACAGGGGGCTGGTCGAACACTGAAGCTTTCTTT
>TRBV15|TRBJ1-5|NA
CAQDGGYNQPQHF
TGTGCCCAAGATGGGGGATACAATCAGCCCCAGCATTTT
>TRBV6-1|TRBJ1-1|TRBD1
CACRDRGYSNTEAFF
TGTGCCTGCCGGGACAGGGGATACTCGAACACTGAAGCTTTCTTT
>TRBV2|TRBJ2-1|NA
CASRTFHNEQFF
TGTGCCAGCAGGACTTTTCACAATGAGCAGTTCTTC
>TRBV6-1|TRBJ2-5|NA
CASSAIQETQYF
TGTGCCAGCAGCGCCATCCAAGAGACCCAGTACTTC
>TRBV27|TRBJ2-6|NA
CASREQGISGANVLTF
TGTGCCAGCAGGGAACAGGGAATCTCTGGGGCCAACGTCCTGACTTTC
>TRBV21-1|TRBJ1-1|NA
CASSKNGANTEAFF
TGTGCCAGCAGCAAGAATGGCGCCAACACTGAAGCTTTCTTT